The clone carrying this T cell receptor (beta chain) was counted a few times. Its target is unknown. TCRbeta library construction was performed incorporating unique molecular identifiers. MiXCR, run by TCRdb on the PCR reads, gives a single entry per CDR3 protein. Here the sample spans under 750,000 distinct CDR3 sequences, 23% being singletons. This entry is derived from a study of T-cell reconstitution after alpha-beta-depleted transplantation in children. General observations from the study: Certain patients had high TCRbeta diversity at day 60, and it came from recipient T cells and thymic progenitors that survived. Newly made T cells mostly supplied T-cell counts and diversity one year after transplant. Reported findings indicate that, about two months after transplant, alpha-beta T cells came from several hundred expanded clones, which were derived from non-depleted graft cells.

The receptor was derived from a boy in the first two years of life who had a stem cell transplant for acute myeloid leukemia, so the T cells may come from the graft donor. The sample here was PBMCs, mostly from graft donor cells, taken 360 days after TCRalphabeta/CD19-depleted stem cell transplant.

The CDR3 DNA follows: TGTGCCAGCAGTTACTCAGCGAGCTCCTACAATGAGCAGTTCTTC. Translation gives CASSYSASSYNEQFF. This sequence joins TRBV6-5 and TRBJ2-1; D not resolved. Trimming took 0 bases from V and 0 from J, leaving 6 bases between them. Germline lookup yields CDR1 MNHEY and CDR2 SVGAGI. This CDR3 contains 15 residues.